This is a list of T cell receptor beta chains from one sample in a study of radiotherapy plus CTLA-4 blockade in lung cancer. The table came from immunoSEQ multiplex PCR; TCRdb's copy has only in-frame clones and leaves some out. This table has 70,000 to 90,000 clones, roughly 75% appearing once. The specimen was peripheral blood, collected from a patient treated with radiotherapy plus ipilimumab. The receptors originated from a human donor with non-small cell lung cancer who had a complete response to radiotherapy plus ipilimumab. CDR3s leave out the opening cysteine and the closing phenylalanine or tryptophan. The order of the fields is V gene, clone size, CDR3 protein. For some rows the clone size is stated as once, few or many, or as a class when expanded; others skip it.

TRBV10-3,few,AISEPDRGETQY
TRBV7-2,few,ASSLGFNQPQH
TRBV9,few,ASSLIQGAGAEAF
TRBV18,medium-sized,ASSPGFQETQY
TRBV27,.,ASSTMTWTGNEKLF
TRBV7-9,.,ASSEARAVTQY
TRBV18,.,ASSTRSEAF
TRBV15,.,ATSRDRGDTQY
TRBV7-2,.,ASSLLSGGVDEQY
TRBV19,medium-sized,ASSIGAGVYYGYT
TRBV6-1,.,ASRPRGMNTEAF
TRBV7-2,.,ASSKAGGRGTQY
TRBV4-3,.,ASSQEKSYGYT
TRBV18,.,ASSKANTEAF
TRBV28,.,ASSLSAGGLNYGYT
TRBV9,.,ASSVGYNQPQH
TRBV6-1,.,ASSETVLRDTQY
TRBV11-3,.,ASTQDSHTGELF
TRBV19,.,ASSIEWQATRDYGYT
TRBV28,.,ASSSGFNTDTQY
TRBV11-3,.,ASTKGQTSSGNTIY
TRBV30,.,AQNRGTNYGYT
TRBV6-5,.,ASNPSQDNEQF
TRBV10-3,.,AISVGDGYT
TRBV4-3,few,ASSQDDRASDEQF
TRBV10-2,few,ASLMWEGALGLAGSQETQY